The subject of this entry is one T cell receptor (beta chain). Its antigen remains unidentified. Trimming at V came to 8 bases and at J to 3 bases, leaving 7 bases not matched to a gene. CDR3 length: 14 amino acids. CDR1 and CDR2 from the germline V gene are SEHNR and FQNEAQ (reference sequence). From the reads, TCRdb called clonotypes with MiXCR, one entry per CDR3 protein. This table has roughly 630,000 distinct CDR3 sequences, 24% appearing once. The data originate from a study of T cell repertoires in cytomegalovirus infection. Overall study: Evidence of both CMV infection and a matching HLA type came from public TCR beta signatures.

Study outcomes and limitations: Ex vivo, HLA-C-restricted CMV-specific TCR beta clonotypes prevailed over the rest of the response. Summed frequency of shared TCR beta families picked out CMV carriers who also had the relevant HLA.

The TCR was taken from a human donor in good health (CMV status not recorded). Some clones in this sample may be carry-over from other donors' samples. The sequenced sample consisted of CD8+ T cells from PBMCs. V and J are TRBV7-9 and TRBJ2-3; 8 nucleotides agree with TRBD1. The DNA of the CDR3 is TGTGCCAGCGACGACAGGGGTTCGACAGATACGCAGTATTTT. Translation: CASDDRGSTDTQYF.